The 27 T cell receptor beta chains below come from one sample, sequenced in a study of blood T cell repertoires in COVID-19. TCRdb's copy holds only in-frame clones and misses some; the assay was immunoSEQ multiplex PCR. This table holds some 200,000 clones, 90% to 95% found once. Sequencing was performed on peripheral blood. The receptors were sampled from a man aged 25-40 years with COVID-19, enrolled during active disease.

The J gene is TRBJ2-1, the V gene TRBV30, with 7 bases fitting TRBD1. Looked up from germline, CDR1 is GTSNPN and CDR2 is SVGIG (reference sequence). Trimming took 2 bases from V and 9 from J; bases not matched to a gene: 10. CDR3 length equals 14 residues. The CDR3: CAWSRRTGVGEQFF. CDR3 sequence (DNA): TGTGCCTGGAGTCGTCGCACAGGGGTTGGTGAGCAGTTCTTC.

The J gene is TRBJ1-2, the V gene TRBV19; D is perhaps TRBD1 (6 bases). This CDR3 has 14 residues. Germline CDR1 reads LNHDA; CDR2 reads SQIVND (reference sequence). Trimming took off 2 bases at V and 2 bases at J, with 9 bases between the two ends. CDR3 DNA: TGTGCCAGTAGTATACCGGACAGAAACTATGGCTACACCTTC. The encoded protein is CASSIPDRNYGYTF.

The J gene is TRBJ2-1, the V gene TRBV3-1 (or the pseudogene TRBV3-2), with a tentative D call TRBD1 (5 bases). V was cut by 3 bases and J by 1 base, with 13 bases left in between. Germline V gene lookup returns CDR1 LGHDT and CDR2 YNNKEL (reference sequence). The CDR3 consists of 16 residues. CDR3 coding DNA: TGTGCCAGCAGCCATAGACAGAATCCGTCCTACAATGAGCAGTTCTTC. It yields the protein CASSHRQNPSYNEQFF.

The CDR3 nucleotides are TGTGCCAGCAGCTTTCCCGGCAGCAGGGTAAACATTCAGTACTTC. It yields the protein CASSFPGSRVNIQYF. The rearrangement joins TRBV5-4 to TRBJ2-4; a weak D match, TRBD1 (5 bases). The CDR3 runs to 15 residues. The V end was cut by 2 bases, the J end by 6 bases, with 15 bases between. CDR1 and CDR2 (germline): SGHNT, YYREEE (reference sequence).

V is TRBV11-3 and J is TRBJ2-3, with a weak D call TRBD1 (6 bases). The CDR3 runs 14 residues. The germline V gene encodes CDR1 SGHNT and CDR2 YENEEA. V shed 2 bases and J shed 2 bases, with 8 bases lying between them. The CDR3 reads CASSLSGVTDTQYF. The CDR3 DNA reads as TGTGCCAGCAGCTTATCAGGGGTCACAGATACGCAGTATTTT. Filled out from reference TRBV11-3 and TRBJ2-3, the complete variable domain reads EAGVVQSPRYKIIEKKQPVAFWCNPISGHNTLYWYLQNLGQGPELLIRYENEEAVDDSQLPKDRFSAERLKGVDSTLKIQPAELGDSAVYLCASSLSGVTDTQYFGPGTRLTVL.

The chain joins TRBV6-5 to TRBJ1-5, with TRBD1 matching 9 bases. Germline lookup yields CDR1 MNHEY and CDR2 SVGAGI. The CDR3 totals 14 residues. V shed 8 bases and J 7 bases; nucleotides not matched to a gene: 9. The CDR3 DNA reads as TGTGCCAGCCCCCGGGACAGGGATGGCCAGCCCCAGCATTTT. This codes for CASPRDRDGQPQHF.

CDR3 amino acids: CASSDREKPQHF. CDR3 DNA: TGTGCCAGCAGTGACAGGGAAAAGCCCCAGCATTTT. This chain uses TRBV6-2 or TRBV6-3 with TRBJ1-5; TRBD1 aligns across 7 bases. The ends lost 5 bases at V and 8 bases at J; junction bases unmatched: 3. The germline V gene has CDR1 MNHEY and CDR2 SVGEGT. This CDR3 is 12 amino acids long.

V and J are TRBV11-2 and TRBJ1-3, with TRBD1 as a possible D gene (6 bases). The germline V gene has CDR1 SGHAT and CDR2 FQNNGV. The V end lost 6 bases, the J end lost 0 bases, and 12 bases lay between the germline ends. This CDR3 comprises 15 residues. The CDR3 DNA sequence: TGTGCCAGCAGGATAGGGGGAAGCTCTGGAAACACCATATATTTT. It is translated as CASRIGGSSGNTIYF.

This chain connects TRBV5-6 to TRBJ1-5; 8 bases map to TRBD1. V shed 3 bases and J 2 bases; nucleotides not matched to a gene: 4. Germline V lookup: CDR1 SGHDT, CDR2 YYEEEE. CDR3 length equals 15 residues. CDR3 residues: CASSSGTGGNQPQHF. The CDR3 bases are TGTGCCAGCAGCTCTGGGACAGGTGGCAATCAGCCCCAGCATTTT.

V gene TRBV2 combines with J gene TRBJ1-5, with TRBD1 matching over 8 bases. The germline V gene has CDR1 SNHLY and CDR2 FYNNEI. The V and J ends lost 6 bases and 2 bases, in that order; junction bases with no gene match: 3. The CDR3 runs 14 residues. CDR3 protein: CASRPGQGNQPQHF. CDR3 coding DNA: TGTGCCAGCAGGCCGGGACAGGGCAATCAGCCCCAGCATTTT.

The chain has TRBV11-1 and TRBJ1-1, with 10 nucleotides matching TRBD1. Germline values: CDR1 SGHAT, CDR2 FQDESV (reference sequence). The CDR3 runs to 16 residues. V trimming: 3 bases; J trimming: 3 bases; junction bases outside the gene matches: 7. DNA for the CDR3: TGTGCCAGCAGCTTGAGGGACAGGGGATTGGACACTGAAGCTTTCTTT. Protein: CASSLRDRGLDTEAFF.

This sequence joins TRBV5-1 and TRBJ2-1, with D perhaps matching TRBD1 (6 bases). Trimming took off 3 bases at V and 6 bases at J, with 13 bases between the two ends. CDR1 SGHRS and CDR2 YFSETQ come from the germline V gene. The CDR3 extends over 14 amino acids. This chain's CDR3 is CASSSGQKGNEQFF. The DNA of the CDR3 is TGCGCCAGCAGCTCCGGACAGAAGGGCAATGAGCAGTTCTTC. Looking up the rest from reference TRBV5-1 and TRBJ2-1 gives the full variable domain: KAGVTQTPRYLIKTRGQQVTLSCSPISGHRSVSWYQQTPGQGLQFLFEYFSETQRNKGNFPGRFSGRQFSNSRSEMNVSTLELGDSALYLCASSSGQKGNEQFFGPGTRLTVL.

The CDR3 DNA follows: TGTGCCAGCAGCTCGGGACTAGCCGACGAGCAGTACTTC. This translates into CASSSGLADEQYF. The V call is TRBV11-3, the J call TRBJ2-7; 9 nucleotides align to TRBD2. The CDR3 has 13 residues. Per germline, CDR1 SGHNT and CDR2 YENEEA. The V and J ends lost 4 bases and 5 bases, in that order; junction bases with no gene match: 3. The complete variable domain, with remaining parts taken from reference TRBV11-3 and TRBJ2-7, reads EAGVVQSPRYKIIEKKQPVAFWCNPISGHNTLYWYLQNLGQGPELLIRYENEEAVDDSQLPKDRFSAERLKGVDSTLKIQPAELGDSAVYLCASSSGLADEQYFGPGTRLTVT.

This chain links TRBV7-7 with TRBJ2-5, with D perhaps TRBD2 (7 bases). V was pared by 1 base and J by 5 bases, with 14 bases between. This CDR3 is built from 15 residues. Germline V gene data show CDR1 as SSHAT and CDR2 as FNYEAQ (reference sequence). The CDR3 here is CASSLGGGLAETQYF. The DNA of the CDR3 is TGTGCCAGCAGCTTAGGGGGGGGGCTAGCGGAGACCCAGTACTTC. Drawing the rest from reference TRBV7-7 and TRBJ2-5, the complete variable domain is GAGVSQSPRYKVTKRGQDVTLRCDPISSHATLYWYQQALGQGPEFLTYFNYEAQPDKSGLPSDRFSAERPEGSISTLTIQRTEQRDSAMYRCASSLGGGLAETQYFGPGTRLLVL.

CDR3 amino acids: CASSMLPGQLGKNTEAFF. The CDR3, as DNA: TGTGCCAGCTCCATGCTCCCGGGACAGTTGGGTAAGAACACTGAAGCTTTCTTT. The gene calls are TRBV18 and TRBJ1-1, with 7 bases fitting TRBD1. The CDR3 is made up of 18 amino acids. CDR1 is KGHSH, CDR2 LQKENI, per germline. V dropped 6 bases and J dropped 1; count of bases not matched to a gene: 17. Filled out from reference TRBV18 and TRBJ1-1, the complete variable domain reads NAGVMQNPRHLVRRRGQEARLRCSPMKGHSHVYWYRQLPEEGLKFMVYLQKENIIDESGMPKERFSAEFPKEGPSILRIQQVVRGDSAAYFCASSMLPGQLGKNTEAFFGQGTRLTVV.

This rearrangement joins TRBV2 to TRBJ2-5, with TRBD2 identical over 12 bases. Germline V gene lookup returns CDR1 SNHLY and CDR2 FYNNEI. The V segment lost 4 bases and the J segment 5 bases; nucleotides outside the gene matches: 5. The CDR3 runs 15 residues. The CDR3 loop is CASSGPLAGGETQYF. The CDR3 region has the DNA TGTGCCAGCAGTGGTCCGCTAGCGGGGGGGGAGACCCAGTACTTC.

This clone was seen only a few times. Here the CDR3 reads CASSQEGGTYEQYF. DNA for the CDR3: TGTGCCAGCAGCCAAGAGGGGGGGACCTACGAGCAGTACTTC. The rearrangement links TRBV3-1 (or the pseudogene TRBV3-2) to TRBJ2-7; TRBD2 matches at 7 bases. Germline-derived CDR1 and CDR2 are LGHDT and YNNKEL (reference sequence). The CDR3 covers 14 residues. J lost 2 bases, V lost 0 bases, and 1 base had no gene match.

The gene calls are TRBV6-5 and TRBJ2-7; 12 bases fit TRBD1. The trim removed 7 bases at V and 5 bases at J, leaving 6 bases unmatched. The length of the CDR3 is 14 residues. Germline values: CDR1 MNHEY, CDR2 SVGAGI. The CDR3 loop is CASNTGTGGNEQYF. CDR3 coding DNA: TGTGCCAGCAACACCGGGACAGGGGGCAACGAGCAGTACTTC.

The chain carries TRBV6-5 and TRBJ2-3; TRBD1 matches at 11 bases. Germline lookup yields CDR1 MNHEY and CDR2 SVGAGI. The CDR3 is made up of 15 amino acids. V lost 2 bases and J lost 3; bases outside the gene matches: 1. CDR3 sequence reads: CASSYGQGATDTQYF. The CDR3 nucleotides read TGTGCCAGCAGTTACGGACAGGGGGCAACAGATACGCAGTATTTT.

CDR3 bases: TGTGCCAGCAGCTCCCCTGGGAGGAGGGGCTACACCTTC. As protein: CASSSPGRRGYTF. The chain couples TRBV7-2 to TRBJ1-2; D not certain. This CDR3 region has 13 residues. CDR1 is SGHTA and CDR2 is FQGNSA in the germline V gene. With 4 bases removed from V and 8 bases from J, the gap between germline ends came to 14 bases.

This chain links TRBV18 with TRBJ2-7; 7 positions agree with TRBD1. The V gene's germline CDR1 is KGHSH and CDR2 LQKENI. The CDR3 is 20 residues long. The junction had 23 bases not matched to a gene; V was cut back by 3 bases and J by 3 bases. Here the CDR3 DNA reads TGTGCCAGCTCACCTCGGGTAGAAGACAGGGTATTAAGTTCCTACTACGAGCAGTACTTC. Its translation: CASSPRVEDRVLSSYYEQYF.

The chain recombines TRBV30 with TRBJ1-6; 8 positions match TRBD1. The CDR3 has 17 residues. Germline V lookup: CDR1 GTSNPN, CDR2 SVGIG (reference sequence). The V segment lost 4 bases and the J segment 5 bases; nucleotides outside the gene matches: 13. CDR3 sequence: CAWIGQGAEKNNSPLHF. For the CDR3, the DNA is TGTGCCTGGATCGGGCAGGGGGCCGAAAAAAATAATTCACCCCTCCACTTT.

This clone was seen a single time. The chain joins TRBV30 to TRBJ1-2, with a possible D match to TRBD1 (5 bases). The CDR3 spans 11 residues. CDR1 GTSNPN and CDR2 SVGIG come from the germline V gene (reference sequence). V was cut by 2 bases and J by 7 bases, with 8 bases left in between. In DNA, the CDR3 is TGTGCCTGGAGTCAGGGCGGTGGCTACACCTTC. It yields the protein CAWSQGGGYTF.

This chain links TRBV30 with TRBJ1-2; 9 nucleotides align to TRBD1. Germline assignment: CDR1 GTSNPN and CDR2 SVGIG (reference sequence). The CDR3 runs 14 residues. V trimming: 2 bases; J trimming: 4 bases; junction bases outside the gene matches: 5. CDR3 loop: CAWSYRGPVYGYTF. The CDR3 region has the DNA TGTGCCTGGAGTTACAGGGGGCCGGTCTATGGCTACACCTTC.

V and J are TRBV6-5 and TRBJ1-3, with unresolved D. Germline loops: CDR1 MNHEY, CDR2 SVGAGI. The CDR3 length is 15 residues. V lost 2 bases and J lost 9, with 17 bases in between. The CDR3: CASSYRESLRGTIYF. CDR3 nucleotide sequence: TGTGCCAGCAGTTACCGGGAGTCCCTTCGGGGCACCATATATTTT.

This chain links TRBV7-2 with TRBJ2-7; 12 nucleotides align to TRBD2. Germline assignment: CDR1 SGHTA and CDR2 FQGNSA. The CDR3 has 18 residues. Trimming at V came to 4 bases and at J to 2 bases, leaving 12 bases not matched to a gene. The DNA of the CDR3 is TGTGCCAGCAGCTCCCGGACTAGCGGGGATCTGATAACCTACGAGCAGTACTTC. Amino acid sequence: CASSSRTSGDLITYEQYF.

The CDR3 loop is CASSLQGARNTEAFF. CDR3 nucleotides: TGTGCCAGCAGCTTACAGGGGGCTAGGAACACTGAAGCTTTCTTT. V gene TRBV7-3 combines with J gene TRBJ1-1, with 8 positions matching TRBD1. This CDR3 region has 15 residues. Germline V gene sequence: CDR1 SGHTA, CDR2 FQGTGA. J gave up 1 base and V 2 bases, and 3 bases lay outside the gene matches.